A selection of T cell receptor beta chains follows, all from one sample in a study of cytomegalovirus exposure and HLA in healthy donors. Assay: immunoSEQ multiplex PCR; the TCRdb copy retains only in-frame clones and omits some. Among more than 80,000 clones listed, approximately 72% were seen once. The sample was PBMCs. These receptors all come from a female donor in good health and CMV-seropositive. Both conserved end residues are part of each CDR3. Fields, in order: CDR3 length, D gene, J gene, clone size, V gene, CDR3 DNA, CDR3 protein. A D gene is named only where the DNA matches it firmly. Clone size, where shown, is once, few, many, or a class for clones that have expanded.

12	.	TRBJ2-3	.	TRBV5-8	TGTGCCAGCAGCCCGTCTCAGGATACGCAGTATTTT	CASSPSQDTQYF
14	.	TRBJ2-7	few	TRBV9	TGTGCCAGCAGCGTAGATGCGACATCCCAAAAAGCGTACTTC	CASSVDATSQKAYF
15	TRBD1	TRBJ2-2	few	TRBV2	TGTGCCAGCAGTGGGGCAGGGGGCCTCACCGGGGAGCTGTTTTTT	CASSGAGGLTGELFF
15	TRBD1	TRBJ2-2	.	TRBV19	TGTGCCAGTAGTATAGCCGGGACAGGGGCCGGGGAGCTGTTTTTT	CASSIAGTGAGELFF
17	TRBD2	TRBJ2-5	.	TRBV7-2	TGTGCCAGCAGCCCTTCACTAGCGGGAGCGGGTGGGGAGACCCAGTACTTC	CASSPSLAGAGGETQYF
17	.	TRBJ1-6	.	TRBV5-6	TGTGCCAGCAGCTCCTACCGGACAAGCTCCTATAATTCACCCCTCCACTTT	CASSSYRTSSYNSPLHF
12	.	TRBJ2-5	.	TRBV5-1	TGCGCCAGCAGCTCGGTTGCTGAGACCCAGTACTTC	CASSSVAETQYF
15	TRBD1	TRBJ2-1	.	TRBV28	TGTGCCAGCAGTTCAGGGACAGGGATCAGAAATGAGCAGTTCTTC	CASSSGTGIRNEQFF
17	TRBD2	TRBJ2-7	once	TRBV4-1	TGCGCCAGCAGTGTACTACCGGGACTAGCGGGAGATTACGAGCAGTACTTC	CASSVLPGLAGDYEQYF
13	.	TRBJ1-1	.	TRBV7-6	TGTGCCAGCAGCGTACAGGAAGACACTGAAGCTTTCTTT	CASSVQEDTEAFF
11	.	TRBJ1-1	few	TRBV29-1	TGCAGCGTTGGGTACGGGACTTTAGCTTTCTTT	CSVGYGTLAFF
15	TRBD2	TRBJ2-1	.	TRBV5-1	TGCGCCAGCAGCTCCGGGGGGATCTCCTACAATGAGCAGTTCTTC	CASSSGGISYNEQFF
14	TRBD1	TRBJ1-1	.	TRBV6-5	TGTGCCAGCAGTTACGGACAGGGGGCAGGTGAAGCTTTCTTT	CASSYGQGAGEAFF
16	TRBD2	TRBJ2-3	.	TRBV6-5	TGTGCCAGCAGTTACCGGACTAGCGGGGGGATGAATACGCAGTATTTT	CASSYRTSGGMNTQYF
15	.	TRBJ1-4	.	TRBV7-2	TGTGCCAGCAGCGGCCGGTCGGGGGCTAATGAAAAACTGTTTTTT	CASSGRSGANEKLFF